These 20 T cell receptor beta chains originate from one sample sequenced in a study of Ad26.COV2.S vaccination and SARS-CoV-2 variants. Treatment of the sample: roughly 20 received Ad26.COV2.S at low or high dose, single or two shots; roughly five received placebo; per-sample allocation not given. Material that was analyzed had been drawn on day 63 after the first vaccine or placebo injection. The repertoire was sequenced with immunoSEQ multiplex PCR; TCRdb's copy has only in-frame clones and lacks some. The sample records approximately 300,000 clones, 85% being singletons. The sample here was peripheral blood, taken in a trial of Ad26.COV2.S vaccine versus placebo. All receptors come from a person aged 18-60 years who received the Ad26.COV2.S COVID-19 vaccine or a placebo.

J is TRBJ2-1 and V is TRBV5-6, with TRBD2 matching over 7 bases. The germline V gene encodes CDR1 SGHDT and CDR2 YYEEEE. V dropped 2 bases and J dropped 7; count of bases not matched to a gene: 6. CDR3 length equals 14 residues. As DNA, the CDR3 is TGTGCCAGCAGCTTTGGGGGGGATGTAAATGAGCAGTTCTTC. It yields the protein CASSFGGDVNEQFF.

V usage is TRBV29-1 and J usage is TRBJ1-6; TRBD1 agrees at 9 bases. Looked up from germline, CDR1 is SQVTM and CDR2 is ANQGSEA. Trimming cost V 3 bases and J 7 bases; bases outside gene matches: 4. The CDR3 loop spans 14 amino acids. CDR3 amino acids: CSVDLGQGNSPLHF. CDR3 DNA sequence: TGCAGCGTTGATCTGGGACAGGGAAATTCACCCCTCCACTTT.

The chain couples TRBV5-1 to TRBJ2-2; D not resolved. This CDR3 spans 15 amino acids. Trimming took off 0 bases at V and 1 base at J, with 7 bases between the two ends. The germline V gene has CDR1 SGHRS and CDR2 YFSETQ. In DNA form, the CDR3 reads TGCGCCAGCAGCTTGGAGCCTTTGAACACCGGGGAGCTGTTTTTT. Translated: CASSLEPLNTGELFF.

The chain has TRBV28 and TRBJ1-4, with TRBD1 matching 7 bases. V dropped 2 bases and J dropped 5; count of bases not matched to a gene: 2. This CDR3 spans 14 amino acids. Germline CDR1 is MDHEN and CDR2 is SYDVKM. For the CDR3, the DNA is TGTGCCAGCAGTTTACCGGGACAGAATGAAAAACTGTTTTTT. Translated, it gives CASSLPGQNEKLFF.

This chain uses TRBV19 with TRBJ1-5; D not resolved. CDR3 size: 13 residues. Germline V CDR1 and CDR2: LNHDA, SQIVND (reference sequence). Between the trimmed V and J ends, which lost 5 bases and 3 bases, there was a span of 8 bases. The DNA of the CDR3 is TGTGCCAGTAGTGAGGCACTCAATCAGCCCCAGCATTTT. Protein product: CASSEALNQPQHF.

CDR3 nucleotide sequence: TGCAGCTGGGGTCCGGTCCAAGAGACCCAGTACTTC. Translating gives CSWGPVQETQYF. The chain employs TRBV29-1 and TRBJ2-5; D ambiguous. V lost 8 bases and J 1 base, leaving 11 bases between the germline ends. Germline V gives CDR1 SQVTM, CDR2 ANQGSEA. This CDR3 has 12 amino acids. Using reference TRBV29-1 and TRBJ2-5 for the parts outside the CDR3, the full variable domain is SAVISQKPSRDICQRGTSLTIQCQVDSQVTMMFWYRQQPGQSLTLIATANQGSEATYESGFVIDKFPISRPNLTFSTLTVSNMSPEDSSIYLCSWGPVQETQYFGPGTRLLVL.

Points on this clone: Sequence at one end of the junction differs from germline and may be a read error. This sequence joins TRBV28 and TRBJ2-3; possibly TRBD1 or TRBD2 for D (6 bases each). The germline gives CDR1 MDHEN, CDR2 SYDVKM. The length of the CDR3 is 12 residues. DNA of the CDR3: TGTGCCAGCAGTTTCGTAGGGGGGATTCCTCATTTT. Its translation is CASSFVGGIPHF.

The rearrangement joins TRBV27 to TRBJ1-1; no reliable D call. The germline V gene has CDR1 MNHEY and CDR2 SMNVEV (reference sequence). This CDR3 contains 20 residues. Between the trimmed V and J ends, which lost 4 bases and 6 bases, there was a span of 33 bases. CDR3 DNA: TGTGCCAGCAGTTGCCAAAGTTGGAGACTGTGTATTAGATCCGTCCCTGAAGCTTTCTTT. Protein product: CASSCQSWRLCIRSVPEAFF.

The chain is built from TRBV5-1 and TRBJ1-2; TRBD1 aligns across 10 bases. V shed 5 bases and J 5 bases; nucleotides not matched to a gene: 6. This CDR3 spans 14 amino acids. The germline V gene has CDR1 SGHRS and CDR2 YFSETQ. The CDR3 coding sequence is TGCGCCAGCAGGCCCGACAGGGGGCAGTATGGCTACACCTTC. Its protein is CASRPDRGQYGYTF.

CDR3 region: CASSSTGGLNYGYTF. The CDR3 bases are TGTGCCAGCAGTTCCACAGGGGGCCTTAACTATGGCTACACCTTC. The rearrangement uses TRBV6-5 and TRBJ1-2; 9 bases are a match to TRBD1. The V gene's germline CDR1 is MNHEY and CDR2 SVGAGI. The trim removed 4 bases at V and 1 base at J, leaving 4 bases unmatched. The CDR3 has 15 amino acids.

This rearrangement joins TRBV9 to TRBJ2-3; tentative D call: TRBD2 (6 bases). The ends were cut back, 6 bases at V and 9 bases at J, with 14 bases in the middle. CDR1 and CDR2 (germline): SGDLS, YYNGEE. The CDR3 runs 12 residues. Here the CDR3 DNA reads TGTGCCAGCAACAATGCGGCGGGGACGCAGTATTTT. It encodes CASNNAAGTQYF.

The chain employs TRBV19 and TRBJ1-2; 10 nucleotides match TRBD1. The CDR3 covers 17 residues. The germline CDR1 and CDR2 sequences are LNHDA and SQIVND (reference sequence). The V segment lost 3 bases and the J segment 1 base; nucleotides outside the gene matches: 8. The CDR3 DNA reads as TGTGCCAGTAGTATCCGGACAGGGGGGATGAGTAACTATGGCTACACCTTC. Protein: CASSIRTGGMSNYGYTF.

The chain couples TRBV7-9 to TRBJ1-6; TRBD1 is a possible D gene (5 bases). The CDR3 extends over 15 amino acids. V was trimmed by 6 bases and J by 7 bases, leaving 16 bases between them. Germline CDR1 is SEHNR and CDR2 is FQNEAQ (reference sequence). The CDR3 DNA reads TGTGCCAGCAGGGCGGCAGGGACTGGGAATTCACCCCTCCACTTT. Protein: CASRAAGTGNSPLHF.

The genes are TRBV5-5 and TRBJ1-1; D remains unclear. This CDR3 has 16 amino acids. The germline V and J ends were trimmed by 4 bases and 0 bases, with 16 bases remaining between them. Germline V lookup: CDR1 SGHKS, CDR2 YYEKEE (reference sequence). CDR3 nucleotides: TGTGCCAGCAGCCCCCGCGGTGCCCTAATGAACACTGAAGCTTTCTTT. Amino acids: CASSPRGALMNTEAFF.

The rearrangement uses TRBV9 and TRBJ1-1; D remains unclear. V shed 0 bases and J shed 0 bases, with 6 bases lying between them. In germline, CDR1 is SGDLS, CDR2 YYNGEE. This CDR3 is built from 14 residues. CDR3 nucleotides: TGTGCCAGCAGCGTAGCTACAATGAACACTGAAGCTTTCTTT. Translated: CASSVATMNTEAFF.

V is TRBV7-9 and J is TRBJ1-1; D is uncertain. V was shortened by 1 base and J by 4 bases, with 7 bases between the two germline ends. The CDR3 totals 13 residues. Per germline, CDR1 SEHNR and CDR2 FQNEAQ (reference sequence). This chain's CDR3 is CASSLVNPTEAFF. For the CDR3, the DNA is TGTGCCAGCAGCTTAGTTAACCCCACTGAAGCTTTCTTT.

The J gene is TRBJ2-3, the V gene TRBV7-3; a possible D gene is TRBD2 (5 bases). Germline CDR1 is SGHTA and CDR2 is FQGTGA. The length of the CDR3 is 15 residues. Trimming removed 2 bases from V and 2 bases from J, with 11 bases in between. The CDR3: CASSLLGLTTDTQYF. The CDR3 bases are TGTGCCAGCAGCTTACTAGGACTTACCACAGATACGCAGTATTTT.

The chain uses TRBV28 and TRBJ2-3; TRBD1 might be the D (6 bases). V was shortened by 2 bases and J by 0 bases, with 21 bases between the two germline ends. Germline loops: CDR1 MDHEN, CDR2 SYDVKM. This CDR3 region has 19 residues. CDR3 sequence reads: CASSLGDRFRGPSTDTQYF. The CDR3 bases are TGTGCCAGCAGTTTAGGGGACCGCTTCAGGGGCCCTAGCACAGATACGCAGTATTTT.

The rearrangement links TRBV2 to TRBJ2-4, with 8 bases aligning to TRBD1. Germline assignment: CDR1 SNHLY and CDR2 FYNNEI. This CDR3 has 14 residues. The V gene end was trimmed by 6 bases and the J gene end by 9 bases; junction bases not matched to a gene: 10. The CDR3 DNA follows: TGTGCCAGCAGCCTTTTGGGGACAGGCGGCATTCAGTACTTC. This gives the protein CASSLLGTGGIQYF.

This clone was recorded once. The V call is TRBV6-4, the J call TRBJ1-6; 7 bases are shared with TRBD1. The CDR3 consists of 15 residues. The ends lost 1 base at V and 9 bases at J; junction bases unmatched: 6. The germline gives CDR1 MRHNA, CDR2 SNTAGT. CDR3 DNA: TGTGCCAGCAGTGACTTGGGACAGTCACGTTCACCCCTCCACTTT. Translated, it gives CASSDLGQSRSPLHF.